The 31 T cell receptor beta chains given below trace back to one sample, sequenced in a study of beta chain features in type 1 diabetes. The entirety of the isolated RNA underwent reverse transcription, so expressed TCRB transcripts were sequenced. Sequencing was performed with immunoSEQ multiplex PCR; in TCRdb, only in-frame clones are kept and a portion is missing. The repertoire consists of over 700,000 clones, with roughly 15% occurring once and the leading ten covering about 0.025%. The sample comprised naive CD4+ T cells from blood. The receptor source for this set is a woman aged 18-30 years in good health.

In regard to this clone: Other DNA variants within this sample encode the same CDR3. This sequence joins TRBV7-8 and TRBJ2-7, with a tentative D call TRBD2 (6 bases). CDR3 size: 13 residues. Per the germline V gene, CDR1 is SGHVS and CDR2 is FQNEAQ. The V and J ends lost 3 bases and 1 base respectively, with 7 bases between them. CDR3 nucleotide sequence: TGTGCCAGCAGCTTTAGCGGATCCTACGAGCAGTACTTC. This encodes CASSFSGSYEQYF.

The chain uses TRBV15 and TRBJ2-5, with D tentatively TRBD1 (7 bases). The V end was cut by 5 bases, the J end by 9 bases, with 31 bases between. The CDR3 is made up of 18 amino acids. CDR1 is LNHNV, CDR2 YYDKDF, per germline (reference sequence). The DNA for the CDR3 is TGTGCCACCAGCGCAAGGAGGGTAGGGGGCGCCTATCCCGAGGCCCAGTACTTC. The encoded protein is CATSARRVGGAYPEAQYF. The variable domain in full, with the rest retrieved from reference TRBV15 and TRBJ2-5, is DAMVIQNPRYQVTQFGKPVTLSCSQTLNHNVMYWYQQKSSQAPKLLFHYYDKDFNNEADTPDNFQSRRPNTSFCFLDIRSPGLGDTAMYLCATSARRVGGAYPEAQYFGPGTRLLVL.

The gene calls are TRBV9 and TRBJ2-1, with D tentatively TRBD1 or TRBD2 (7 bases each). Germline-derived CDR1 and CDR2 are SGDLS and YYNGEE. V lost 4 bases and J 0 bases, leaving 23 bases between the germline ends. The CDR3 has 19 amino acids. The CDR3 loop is CASSSRGGFWDSSYNEQFF. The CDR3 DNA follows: TGTGCCAGCAGCTCCCGCGGGGGTTTTTGGGACAGCTCCTACAATGAGCAGTTCTTC.

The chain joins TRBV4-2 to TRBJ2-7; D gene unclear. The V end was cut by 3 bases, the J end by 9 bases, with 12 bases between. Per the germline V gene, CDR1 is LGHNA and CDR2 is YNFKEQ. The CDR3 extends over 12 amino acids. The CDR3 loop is CASSHPDRGQYF. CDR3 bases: TGTGCCAGCAGCCACCCGGATCGTGGGCAGTACTTC.

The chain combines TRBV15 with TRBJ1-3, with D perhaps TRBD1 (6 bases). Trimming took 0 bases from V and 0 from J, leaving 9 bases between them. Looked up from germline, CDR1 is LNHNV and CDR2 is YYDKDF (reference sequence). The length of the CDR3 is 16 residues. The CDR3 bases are TGTGCCACCAGCAGAGAGACAGGAATCTCTGGAAACACCATATATTTT. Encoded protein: CATSRETGISGNTIYF. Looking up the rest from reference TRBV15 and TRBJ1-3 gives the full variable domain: DAMVIQNPRYQVTQFGKPVTLSCSQTLNHNVMYWYQQKSSQAPKLLFHYYDKDFNNEADTPDNFQSRRPNTSFCFLDIRSPGLGDTAMYLCATSRETGISGNTIYFGEGSWLTVV.

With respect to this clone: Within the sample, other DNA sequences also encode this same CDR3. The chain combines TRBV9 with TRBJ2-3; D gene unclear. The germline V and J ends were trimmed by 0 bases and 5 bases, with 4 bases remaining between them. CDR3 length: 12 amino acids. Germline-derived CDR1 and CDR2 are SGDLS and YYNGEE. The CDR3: CASSVERDTQYF. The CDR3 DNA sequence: TGTGCCAGCAGCGTAGAACGAGATACGCAGTATTTT.

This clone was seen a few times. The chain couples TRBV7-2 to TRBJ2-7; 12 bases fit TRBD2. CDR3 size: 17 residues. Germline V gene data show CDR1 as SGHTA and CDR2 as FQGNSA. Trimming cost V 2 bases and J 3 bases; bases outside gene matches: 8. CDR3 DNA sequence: TGTGCCAGCAGCTTACAGGGGCGACTAGCGGGAGACTACGAGCAGTACTTC. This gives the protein CASSLQGRLAGDYEQYF.

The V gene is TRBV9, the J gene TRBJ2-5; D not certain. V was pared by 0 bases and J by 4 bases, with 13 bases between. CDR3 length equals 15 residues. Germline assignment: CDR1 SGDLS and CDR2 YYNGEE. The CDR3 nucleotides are TGTGCCAGCAGCGTAGCTACGAGTTATGGAGAGACCCAGTACTTC. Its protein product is CASSVATSYGETQYF.

The CDR3, as DNA: TGTGCCAACCGTTTTCGCAATGAGCAGTTCTTC. Amino acid sequence: CANRFRNEQFF. The gene calls are TRBV9 and TRBJ2-1; D unresolved. Germline V CDR1 and CDR2: SGDLS, YYNGEE. This CDR3 is built from 11 residues. Trimming took off 9 bases at V and 6 bases at J, with 10 bases between the two ends.

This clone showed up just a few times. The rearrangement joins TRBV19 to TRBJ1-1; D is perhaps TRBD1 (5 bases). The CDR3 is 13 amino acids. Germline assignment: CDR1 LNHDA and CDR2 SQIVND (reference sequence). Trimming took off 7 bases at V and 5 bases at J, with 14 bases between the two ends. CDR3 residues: CASTHRGVTEAFF. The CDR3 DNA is TGTGCCAGTACCCATCGAGGGGTAACTGAAGCTTTCTTT.

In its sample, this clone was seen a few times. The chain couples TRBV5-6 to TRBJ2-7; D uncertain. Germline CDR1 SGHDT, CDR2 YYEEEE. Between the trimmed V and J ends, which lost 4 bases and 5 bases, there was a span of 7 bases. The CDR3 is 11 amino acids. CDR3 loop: CASSRQNEQYF. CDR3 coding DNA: TGTGCCAGCAGCCGCCAAAACGAGCAGTACTTC.

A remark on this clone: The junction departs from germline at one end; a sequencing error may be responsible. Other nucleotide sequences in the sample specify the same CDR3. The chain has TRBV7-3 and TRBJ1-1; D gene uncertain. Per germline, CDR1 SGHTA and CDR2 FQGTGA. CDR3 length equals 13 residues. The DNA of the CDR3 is TGTGCCAGCAGCTTGGCAGAAAACACTGAAGCCTTCTTT. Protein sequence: CASSLAENTEAFF.

DNA of the CDR3: TGTGCCAGCAGCTTAGCAAGTCTCAGGTCAAACACCATATATTTT. Its protein product is CASSLASLRSNTIYF. The chain is built from TRBV7-2 and TRBJ1-3; D uncertain. The CDR3 totals 15 residues. CDR1 is SGHTA, CDR2 FQGNSA, per germline. V was clipped by 0 bases and J by 6 bases, with 12 bases between them.

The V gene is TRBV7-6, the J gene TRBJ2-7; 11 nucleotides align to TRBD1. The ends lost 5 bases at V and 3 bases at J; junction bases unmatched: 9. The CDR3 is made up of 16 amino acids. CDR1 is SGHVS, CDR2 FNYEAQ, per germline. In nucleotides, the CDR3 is TGTGCCAGCAGCCAGGGACAGGGGGACGTTAGCTACGAGCAGTACTTC. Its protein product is CASSQGQGDVSYEQYF.

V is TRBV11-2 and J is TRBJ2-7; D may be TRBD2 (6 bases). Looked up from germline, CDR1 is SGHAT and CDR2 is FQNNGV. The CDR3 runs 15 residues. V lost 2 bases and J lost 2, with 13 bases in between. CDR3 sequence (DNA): TGTGCCAGCAGCTTACTTGCGGGGAGCCCCTACGAGCAGTACTTC. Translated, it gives CASSLLAGSPYEQYF.

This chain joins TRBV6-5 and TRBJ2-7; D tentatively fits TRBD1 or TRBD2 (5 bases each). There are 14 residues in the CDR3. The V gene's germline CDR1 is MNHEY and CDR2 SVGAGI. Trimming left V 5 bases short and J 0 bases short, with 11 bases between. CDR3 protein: CASSGDPSSYEQYF. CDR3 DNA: TGTGCCAGCAGTGGGGACCCCAGCTCCTACGAGCAGTACTTC.

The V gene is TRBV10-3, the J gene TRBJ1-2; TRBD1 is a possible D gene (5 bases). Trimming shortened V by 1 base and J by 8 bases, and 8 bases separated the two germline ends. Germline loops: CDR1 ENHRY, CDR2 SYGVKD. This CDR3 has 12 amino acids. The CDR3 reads CAISEWQGGYTF. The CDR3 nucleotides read TGTGCCATCAGTGAGTGGCAGGGAGGCTACACCTTC.

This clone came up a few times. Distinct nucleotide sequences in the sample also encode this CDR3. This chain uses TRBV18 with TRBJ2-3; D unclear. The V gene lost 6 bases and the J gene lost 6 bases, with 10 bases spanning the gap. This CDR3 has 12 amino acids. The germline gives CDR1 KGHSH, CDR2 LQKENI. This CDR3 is CASSPPGDTQYF. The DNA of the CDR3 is TGTGCCAGCTCCCCCCCCGGGGATACGCAGTATTTT.

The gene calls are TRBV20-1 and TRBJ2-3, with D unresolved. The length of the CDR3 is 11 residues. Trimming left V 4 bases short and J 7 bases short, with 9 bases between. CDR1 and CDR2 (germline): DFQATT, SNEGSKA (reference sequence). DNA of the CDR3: TGCAGTGCTACGCGAGGCCATACGCAGTATTTT. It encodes CSATRGHTQYF.

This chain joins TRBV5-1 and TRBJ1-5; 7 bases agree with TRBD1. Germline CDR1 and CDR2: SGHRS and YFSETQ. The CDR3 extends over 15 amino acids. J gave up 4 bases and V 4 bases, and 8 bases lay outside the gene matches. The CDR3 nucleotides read TGCGCCAGCAGCGTCGGGGACAGCTCTAATCAGCCCCAGCATTTT. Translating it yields CASSVGDSSNQPQHF.

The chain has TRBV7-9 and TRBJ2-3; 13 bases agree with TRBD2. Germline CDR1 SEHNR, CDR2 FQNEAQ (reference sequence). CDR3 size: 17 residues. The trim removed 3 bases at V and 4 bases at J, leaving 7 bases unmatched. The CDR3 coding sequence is TGTGCCAGCAGCTTCCAAGGGACTAGCGGGATTCCAGATACGCAGTATTTT. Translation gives CASSFQGTSGIPDTQYF. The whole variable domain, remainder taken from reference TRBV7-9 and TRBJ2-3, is DTGVSQNPRHKITKRGQNVTFRCDPISEHNRLYWYRQTLGQGPEFLTYFQNEAQLEKSRLLSDRFSAERPKGSFSTLEIQRTEQGDSAMYLCASSFQGTSGIPDTQYFGPGTRLTVL.

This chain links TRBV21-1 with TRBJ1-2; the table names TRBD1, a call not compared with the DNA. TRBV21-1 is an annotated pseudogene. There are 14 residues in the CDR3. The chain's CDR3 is CASSKKTGYYGYTF. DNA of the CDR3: TGTGCCAGCAGCAAGAAAACAGGGTACTATGGCTACACCTTC.

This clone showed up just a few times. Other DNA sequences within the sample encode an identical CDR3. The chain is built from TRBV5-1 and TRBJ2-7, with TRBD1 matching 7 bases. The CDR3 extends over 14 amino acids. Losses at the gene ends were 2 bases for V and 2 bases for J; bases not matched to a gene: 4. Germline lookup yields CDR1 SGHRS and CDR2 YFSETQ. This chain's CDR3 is CASSLTGQTYEQYF. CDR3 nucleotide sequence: TGCGCCAGCAGCTTAACGGGACAGACCTACGAGCAGTACTTC.

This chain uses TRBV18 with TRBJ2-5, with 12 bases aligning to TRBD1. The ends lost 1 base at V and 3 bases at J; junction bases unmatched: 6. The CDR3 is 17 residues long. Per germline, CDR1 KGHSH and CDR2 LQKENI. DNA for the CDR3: TGTGCCAGCTCACCACAGGGACAGGGGGCTTTAGAAGAGACCCAGTACTTC. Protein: CASSPQGQGALEETQYF. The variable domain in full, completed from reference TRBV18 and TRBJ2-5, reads NAGVMQNPRHLVRRRGQEARLRCSPMKGHSHVYWYRQLPEEGLKFMVYLQKENIIDESGMPKERFSAEFPKEGPSILRIQQVVRGDSAAYFCASSPQGQGALEETQYFGPGTRLLVL.

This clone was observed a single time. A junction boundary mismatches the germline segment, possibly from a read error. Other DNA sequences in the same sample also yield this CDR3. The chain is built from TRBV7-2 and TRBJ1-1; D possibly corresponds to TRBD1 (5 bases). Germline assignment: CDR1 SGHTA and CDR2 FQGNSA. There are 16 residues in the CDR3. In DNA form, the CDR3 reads TGTGCCAGCAGCCCCTGGGTTCAGGGCGGCGGCACTGAAGCTTTCTTC. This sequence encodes CASSPWVQGGGTEAFF.

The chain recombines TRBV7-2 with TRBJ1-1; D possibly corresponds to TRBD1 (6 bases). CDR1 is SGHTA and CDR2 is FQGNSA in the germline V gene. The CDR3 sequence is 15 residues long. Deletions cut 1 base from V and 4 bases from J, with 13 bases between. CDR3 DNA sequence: TGTGCCAGCAGCTTAGTAGGGGGGACGGGCACTGAAGCTTTCTTT. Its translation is CASSLVGGTGTEAFF.

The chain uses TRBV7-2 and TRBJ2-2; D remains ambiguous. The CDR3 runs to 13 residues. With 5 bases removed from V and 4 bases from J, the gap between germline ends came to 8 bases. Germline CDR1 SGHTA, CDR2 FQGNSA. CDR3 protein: CASSISGTGELFF. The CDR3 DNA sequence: TGTGCCAGCAGCATTAGTGGCACCGGGGAGCTGTTTTTT.

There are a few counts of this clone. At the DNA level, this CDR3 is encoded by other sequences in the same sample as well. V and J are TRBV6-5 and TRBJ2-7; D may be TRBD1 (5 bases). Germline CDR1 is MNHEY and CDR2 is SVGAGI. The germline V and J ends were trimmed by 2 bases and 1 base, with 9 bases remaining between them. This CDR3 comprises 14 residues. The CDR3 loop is CASSYSQGSYEQYF. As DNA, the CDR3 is TGTGCCAGCAGTTACAGCCAGGGTTCCTACGAGCAGTACTTC.

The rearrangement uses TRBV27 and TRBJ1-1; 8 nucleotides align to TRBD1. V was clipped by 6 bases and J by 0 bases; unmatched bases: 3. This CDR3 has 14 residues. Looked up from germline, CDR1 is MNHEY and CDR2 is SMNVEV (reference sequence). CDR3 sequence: CASSRTGLNTEAFF. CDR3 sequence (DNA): TGTGCCAGCAGCCGGACAGGGCTGAACACTGAAGCTTTCTTT.

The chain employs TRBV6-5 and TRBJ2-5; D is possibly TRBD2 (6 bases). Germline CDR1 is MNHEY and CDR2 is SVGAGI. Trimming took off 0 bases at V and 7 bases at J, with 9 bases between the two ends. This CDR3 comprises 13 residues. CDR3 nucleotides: TGTGCCAGCAGTTACTCTATGGGGGGGACCCAGTACTTC. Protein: CASSYSMGGTQYF.

CDR3 loop: CASKRGDTEAFF. In DNA, the CDR3 is TGTGCCAGTAAGAGAGGGGACACTGAAGCTTTCTTT. V usage is TRBV19 and J usage is TRBJ1-1; maybe TRBD1 (5 bases). The V end lost 7 bases, the J end lost 3 bases, and 9 bases lay between the germline ends. The CDR3 covers 12 residues. Per germline, CDR1 LNHDA and CDR2 SQIVND (reference sequence).